The T cell receptor (beta chain) described here comes from a study of Ad26.COV2.S vaccination and SARS-CoV-2 variants. Study overall: Among those in the COV1001 Ad26.COV2.S trial arm was the donor.

The CDR3 spans 11 residues. Germline CDR1 reads SNHLY; CDR2 reads FYNNEI. V lost 7 bases and J 9 bases, leaving 7 bases between the germline ends. Profiling relied on immunoSEQ multiplex PCR, and the TCRdb table lists in-frame clones only, not all of them. The data contain some 390,000 clones, more than 85% of them singletons. About this clone itself: Its antigen is as yet unknown.

Noted treatment: around 19 received Ad26.COV2.S at low or high dose, single or two shots; 5 received placebo; per-sample allocation not given. At day 63 after the first vaccine or placebo injection, samples were drawn. Study-wide results and limits: Relative to placebo recipients, vaccine recipients exhibited elevated spike-specific TCR breadth.

The rearrangement links TRBV2 to TRBJ1-6; D is perhaps TRBD1 (5 bases). The sequenced sample was peripheral blood, obtained in a trial of Ad26.COV2.S vaccine versus placebo. The receptor was isolated from a person between 18 and 60 years old who received the Ad26.COV2.S COVID-19 vaccine or a placebo. The CDR3 coding sequence is TGTGCCAGCACCCAGGGTTCACCCCTCCACTTT. Translation: CASTQGSPLHF. The full variable domain, in which reference TRBV2 and TRBJ1-6 provide the parts outside the CDR3, is EPEVTQTPSHQVTQMGQEVILRCVPISNHLYFYWYRQILGQKVEFLVSFYNNEISEKSEIFDDQFSVERPDGSNFTLKIRSTKLEDSAMYFCASTQGSPLHFGNGTRLTVT.